The T cell receptor beta chain described here comes from a study of breast tumors, draining lymph nodes, adjacent tissues (dated by TCRdb to the mid-2010s). With regard to the full study: In breast cancer patients, the study compared the TCR beta repertoires of tumor, adjacent nontumor tissue and axillary lymph nodes. The study aimed to assess the relationships and possible T-cell exchange between tumor, surrounding tissue and draining lymph node repertoires in human breast cancer. The paper as a whole reports these results and caveats: The similarity between tumor and nontumor tissue repertoires was significantly greater in luminal-like breast cancer than in basal-like breast cancer. Rather than being directly demonstrated, the conclusion that tumor T cells originate in lymph nodes was presented as consistent with a hypothesis. Tumor T-cell repertoires showed less diversity than lymph node repertoires and more diversity than nontumor tissue repertoires, and tumor T-cell repertoires showed preferential V and J gene usage. The data were judged consistent with most tumor T cells deriving from the lymph node and then expanding within tumor tissue.

This clonotype was seen at least ten times. This receptor's antigen is unknown. No much larger clonotype is one base removed from it; base qualities were not supplied. Lymph node samples were obtained from the axillary draining lymph nodes of breast cancer patients. These reads were obtained on an Illumina HiSeq 2000. Multiplex PCR amplification was used to build the TCR beta chain libraries. High-throughput sequencing was used to analyze the amplified TCR beta chain products. TCRdb reworked the public reads: Q25 trimming with fastp, MiXCR clone assembly, productive beta chains retained. Under each unique CDR3 protein, matching rows form one entry showing the most common genes and DNA. This sample comprises approximately 150,000 distinct CDR3 sequences, 30% to 35% of them detected only once. More than 3.5% of the sample belongs to the ten largest clones. There are 14 amino acids in the CDR3, from cysteine to phenylalanine inclusive. The read is trimmed to its CDR3 DNA, 42 bases read in frame from base 1. V is trimmed back by 4 bases and J by 8 bases, and the junction contains 8 bases that no gene match accounts for. CDR1 and CDR2 are drawn from the germline V gene (reference sequence): SEHNR, FQNEAQ.

The rearranged segments are TRBV7-9 and TRBJ2-1; TRBD2 lines up with 7 middle nucleotides. This clonotype was sampled from a female donor with breast cancer. Some clones in this sample may be carry-over from other donors' samples. Sequenced material: axillary lymph node tissue. The CDR3: CASSWTSGRDEQFF. The DNA reads as follows: TGTGCCAGCAGCTGGACTAGTGGTAGGGATGAGCAGTTCTTC.